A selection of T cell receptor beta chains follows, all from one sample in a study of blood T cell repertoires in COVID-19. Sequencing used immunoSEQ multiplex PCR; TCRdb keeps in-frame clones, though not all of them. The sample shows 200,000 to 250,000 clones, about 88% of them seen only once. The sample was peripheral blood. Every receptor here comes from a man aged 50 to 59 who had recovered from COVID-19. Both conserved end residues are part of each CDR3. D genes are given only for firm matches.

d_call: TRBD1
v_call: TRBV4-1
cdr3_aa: CASSPGGGYGYTF

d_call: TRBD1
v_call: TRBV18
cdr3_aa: CASSVQGVRSTEAFF

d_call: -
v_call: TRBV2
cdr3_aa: CASSVDRTNYEQYF

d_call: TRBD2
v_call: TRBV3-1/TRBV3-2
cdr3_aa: CASSRISGSDTDTQYF

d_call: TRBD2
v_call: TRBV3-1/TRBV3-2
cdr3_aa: CASSQEPGLPSDEQFF

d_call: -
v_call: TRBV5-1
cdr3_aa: CASSFTGLQETQYF

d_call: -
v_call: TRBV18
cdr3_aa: CASSPSAGREAFF

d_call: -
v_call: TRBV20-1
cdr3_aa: CSASGTKSYEQYF

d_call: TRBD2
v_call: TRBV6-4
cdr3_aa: CASSDSIGGRARQFF

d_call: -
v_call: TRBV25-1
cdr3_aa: CASTLSGVSYNEQFF

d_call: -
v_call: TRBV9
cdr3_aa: CASSVGQVNTEAFF

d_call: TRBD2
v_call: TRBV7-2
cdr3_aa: CASSLLAGGPNEQFF

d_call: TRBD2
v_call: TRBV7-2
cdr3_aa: CASSSLTSGRRNEQYF

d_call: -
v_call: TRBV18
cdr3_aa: CASSPRQSTGDSNQPQHF

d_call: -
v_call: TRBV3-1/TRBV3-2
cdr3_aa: CASSYSGRNYGYTF

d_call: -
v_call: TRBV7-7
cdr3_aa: CASSRRGTQETQYF

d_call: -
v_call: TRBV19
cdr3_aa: CASRKTGTNQPQHF

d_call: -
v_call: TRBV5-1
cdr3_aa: CASTPLGGYNEQFF

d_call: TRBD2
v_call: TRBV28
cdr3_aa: CASSLPSGSIQYF

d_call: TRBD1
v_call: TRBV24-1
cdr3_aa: CATSDGDRVRSGTEAFF

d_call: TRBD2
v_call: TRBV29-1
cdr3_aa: CSVRTSGRGYEQFF

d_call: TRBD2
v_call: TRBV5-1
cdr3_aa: CASSPTSGYNEQFF

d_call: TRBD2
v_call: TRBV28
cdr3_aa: CASSRTSARALYEQYF

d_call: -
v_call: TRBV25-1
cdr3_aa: CASSDYSNQPQHF

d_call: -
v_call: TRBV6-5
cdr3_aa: CASSYSLRRGEGYTF

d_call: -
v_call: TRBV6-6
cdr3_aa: CASREAYEQYF

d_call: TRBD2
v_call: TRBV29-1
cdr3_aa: CSVHAFSAAGAYEQYF

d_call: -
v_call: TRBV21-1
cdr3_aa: CASSRLPGQPQETQYF

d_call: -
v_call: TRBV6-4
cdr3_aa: CASSDSVSGANVLTF

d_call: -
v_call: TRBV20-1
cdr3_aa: CSARRVSEQYF

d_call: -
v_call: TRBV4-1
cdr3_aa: CASSQDISRETQYF

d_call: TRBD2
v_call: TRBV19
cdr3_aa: CASSPTSGRLETQYF

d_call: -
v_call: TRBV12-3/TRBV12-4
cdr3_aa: CASRRELGDEAFF

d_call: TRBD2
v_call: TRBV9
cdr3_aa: CASSVATGASGSETQYF

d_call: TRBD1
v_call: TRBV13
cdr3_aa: CASSLGQGAYEQYF